This is a list of T cell receptor beta chains from one sample in a study of response to subunit inactivated influenza vaccine. TCRdb reprocessed the RT-PCR reads via MiXCR and lists one record per CDR3 protein. The sample contains roughly 570,000 distinct CDR3 sequences, 10% to 15% of which appear only once. Material: PBMCs from blood, obtained roughly 48 days after vaccination. The receptors shown here come from a man in his fifties who received an inactivated influenza vaccine. CDR3s include the opening cysteine and the closing phenylalanine or tryptophan. The D gene is left open where the match is weak. Size values are once, few and many counts, or a class for expanded clones, and some rows have none.

d_call	clone_size	v_call	j_call	cdr3_nt	cdr3_aa
TRBD1	few	TRBV7-8	TRBJ1-4	TGTGCCAGCAGCTTACGGCAGGGGGGTAGTGAAAAACTGTTTTTT	CASSLRQGGSEKLFF
.	.	TRBV7-2	TRBJ2-3	TGTGCCAGCAGCTGGGGACAAAACCTAGCTCGCACAGATACGCAGTATTTT	CASSWGQNLARTDTQYF
.	once	TRBV20-1	TRBJ1-6	TGCAGTGCTAGAGGGCTCCCGGGATTGCTAGATTCACCCCTCCACTTT	CSARGLPGLLDSPLHF
.	many	TRBV10-3	TRBJ1-2	TGTGCCATCAGTGAGTCGGCGGGGGCCAACTATGGCTACACCTTC	CAISESAGANYGYTF
TRBD1	few	TRBV2	TRBJ2-4	TGTGCCAGCGTTGGACAGGGGGCAGCCAAAAACATTCAGTACTTC	CASVGQGAAKNIQYF
TRBD1	.	TRBV7-2	TRBJ1-5	TGTGCCAGCAGCTTATCGGGACAGAGCAATCAGCCCCAGCATTTT	CASSLSGQSNQPQHF
TRBD2	few	TRBV28	TRBJ2-5	TGTGCCAGCACCCTAGGGACTAGCGGGAGTTGGGAGACCCAGTACTTC	CASTLGTSGSWETQYF
.	.	TRBV7-2	TRBJ2-1	TGTGCCAGCAGCTTATTCGGGCTGGCTAGTGATGAGCAGTTCTTC	CASSLFGLASDEQFF
.	many	TRBV12-3/TRBV12-4	TRBJ2-3	TGTGCCAGCAGTTTAGCCTACACAGATACGCAGTATTTT	CASSLAYTDTQYF
.	many	TRBV20-1	TRBJ1-5	TGCAGTGCTGTAGTTGGCAATCAGCCCCAGCATTTT	CSAVVGNQPQHF